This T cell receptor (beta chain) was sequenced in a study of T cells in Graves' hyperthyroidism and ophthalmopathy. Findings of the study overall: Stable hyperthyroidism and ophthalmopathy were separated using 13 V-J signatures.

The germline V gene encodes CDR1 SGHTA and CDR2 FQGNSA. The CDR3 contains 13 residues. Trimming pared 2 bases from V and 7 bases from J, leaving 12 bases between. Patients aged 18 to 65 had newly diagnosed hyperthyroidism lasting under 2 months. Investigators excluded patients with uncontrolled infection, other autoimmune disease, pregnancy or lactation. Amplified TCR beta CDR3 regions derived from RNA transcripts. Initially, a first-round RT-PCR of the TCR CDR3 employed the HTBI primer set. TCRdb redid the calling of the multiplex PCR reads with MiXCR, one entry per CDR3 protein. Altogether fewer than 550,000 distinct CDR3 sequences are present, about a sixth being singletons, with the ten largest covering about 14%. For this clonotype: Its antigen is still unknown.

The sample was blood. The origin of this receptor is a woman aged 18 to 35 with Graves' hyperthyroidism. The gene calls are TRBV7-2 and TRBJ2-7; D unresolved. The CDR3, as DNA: TGTGCCAGCAGCTTACTCGTCGGTGGGGAGCAGTACTTC. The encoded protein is CASSLLVGGEQYF.